What follows are 9 T cell receptor beta chains derived from one specimen sequenced in a study of cytomegalovirus exposure and HLA in healthy donors. Profiling relied on immunoSEQ multiplex PCR, and the TCRdb table lists in-frame clones only, not all of them. The sample lists 55,000 to 70,000 clones, roughly nine tenths occurring once. The material sequenced was PBMCs. These receptor sequences come from a young woman in good health and CMV-seronegative.

This clone was recorded once. The rearrangement uses TRBV19 and TRBJ1-2; 7 positions agree with TRBD1. CDR3 length: 15 residues. CDR1 is LNHDA and CDR2 is SQIVND in the germline V gene (reference sequence). V lost 5 bases to trimming and J lost 4 bases; unmatched junction nucleotides: 10. The CDR3 reads CASSFLRGTVYGYTF. The CDR3 coding sequence is TGTGCCAGTAGTTTCCTCCGGGGGACAGTCTATGGCTACACCTTC.

V is TRBV30 and J is TRBJ1-2; TRBD1 is a possible D gene (6 bases). The CDR3 extends over 14 amino acids. The V end was cut by 1 base, the J end by 4 bases, with 13 bases between. The V gene's germline CDR1 is GTSNPN and CDR2 SVGIG (reference sequence). The CDR3 DNA sequence: TGTGCCTGGAGTGCGGGGGGGACAAGCTATGGCTACACCTTC. Its translation is CAWSAGGTSYGYTF.

The J gene is TRBJ1-1, the V gene TRBV5-3; 11 bases match TRBD1. TRBV5-3 carries the ORF label, with uncertain function. With V trimmed by 3 bases and J by 1 base, 8 bases remained unmatched. The CDR3 consists of 17 residues. In DNA, the CDR3 is TGTGCCAGAAGCTCGGGACAGGGGGAACTTCAGAACACTGAAGCTTTCTTT. This sequence encodes CARSSGQGELQNTEAFF.

The count of this clone is one. The V and J genes are TRBV5-8 and TRBJ2-5; D unclear. The CDR3 loop spans 14 amino acids. With 0 bases removed from V and 4 bases from J, the gap between germline ends came to 10 bases. Germline values: CDR1 SGHTS, CDR2 YDEGEE. CDR3 coding DNA: TGTGCCAGCAGCTTGGTGTCGGGTAGAGAGACCCAGTACTTC. Amino acid sequence: CASSLVSGRETQYF. The full variable domain, rest sourced from reference TRBV5-8 and TRBJ2-5, is EAGVTQSPTHLIKTRGQQATLRCSPISGHTSVYWYQQALGLGLQFLLWYDEGEERNRGNFPPRFSGRQFPNYSSELNVNALELEDSALYLCASSLVSGRETQYFGPGTRLLVL.

The V and J genes are TRBV15 and TRBJ2-7, with 8 nucleotides matching TRBD2. This CDR3 has 19 amino acids. J gave up 3 bases and V 3 bases, and 19 bases lay outside the gene matches. Germline values: CDR1 LNHNV, CDR2 YYDKDF (reference sequence). This CDR3 is CATSSRGERLSGTGYEQYF. In DNA, the CDR3 is TGTGCCACCAGCAGCCGAGGGGAACGGCTTAGCGGGACGGGCTACGAGCAGTACTTC.

J is TRBJ2-7 and V is TRBV5-1; 8 positions match TRBD1. Germline V gene data show CDR1 as SGHRS and CDR2 as YFSETQ. V shed 5 bases and J 3 bases; nucleotides not matched to a gene: 10. The CDR3 is made up of 15 amino acids. The CDR3 DNA follows: TGCGCCAGCAGTTCTGACCCAGGGGGCGTCTACGAGCAGTACTTC. Protein: CASSSDPGGVYEQYF.

The V gene is TRBV7-9, the J gene TRBJ1-1, with D unresolved. This CDR3 region has 16 residues. Germline loops: CDR1 SEHNR, CDR2 FQNEAQ (reference sequence). Deletions cut 5 bases from V and 1 base from J, with 17 bases between. CDR3: CASSLLPGGANTEAFF. The CDR3 DNA reads as TGTGCCAGCAGCCTCCTACCGGGAGGAGCGAACACTGAAGCTTTCTTT.

The chain employs TRBV28 and TRBJ2-7; tentatively, D is TRBD2 (5 bases). V was trimmed by 3 bases and J by 4 bases, leaving 13 bases between them. Germline CDR1 is MDHEN and CDR2 is SYDVKM. This CDR3 has 14 residues. The CDR3 nucleotides are TGTGCCAGCAGTTTTAGGGCCGGGGTGTACGAGCAGTACTTC. It specifies CASSFRAGVYEQYF.

The chain couples TRBV28 to TRBJ2-7; TRBD2 matches 15 bases. Germline values: CDR1 MDHEN, CDR2 SYDVKM. Trimming cost V 4 bases and J 7 bases; bases outside gene matches: 11. This CDR3 comprises 17 residues. CDR3 region: CASSSRTSGRAFEEQYF. CDR3 sequence (DNA): TGTGCCAGCAGTTCGAGGACTAGCGGGAGGGCCTTCGAGGAGCAGTACTTC.